These 5 T cell receptor beta chains came from one sample sequenced in a study of blood T cell repertoires in COVID-19. TCRdb's copy holds only in-frame clones and misses some; the assay was immunoSEQ multiplex PCR. The sample includes around 75,000 clones, roughly 78% of them seen just once. The specimen sequenced was peripheral blood. These receptors came from an elderly woman with active or convalescent COVID-19.

V is TRBV7-2 and J is TRBJ2-1; 7 positions agree with TRBD2. This CDR3 is 15 amino acids long. Looked up from germline, CDR1 is SGHTA and CDR2 is FQGNSA. V shed 4 bases and J 7 bases; nucleotides not matched to a gene: 10. DNA for the CDR3: TGTGCCAGCAGCTCTTGGGGGGGGAATACTAATGAGCAGTTCTTC. Translated, it gives CASSSWGGNTNEQFF.

The rearrangement links TRBV4-1 to TRBJ1-6; the D gene is possibly TRBD1 (5 bases). This CDR3 spans 14 amino acids. Per germline, CDR1 MGHRA and CDR2 YSYEKL. V was cut by 5 bases and J by 9 bases, with 14 bases left in between. CDR3 sequence reads: CASSIGGQISPLHF. The CDR3 DNA sequence: TGCGCCAGCAGCATCGGGGGTCAAATTTCACCCCTCCACTTT.

The V gene is TRBV5-6, the J gene TRBJ2-1; TRBD1 matches at 7 bases. J was trimmed by 7 bases and V by 4 bases; bases with no gene match: 14. The V gene's germline CDR1 is SGHDT and CDR2 YYEEEE. This CDR3 comprises 16 residues. The CDR3 DNA reads as TGTGCCAGCAGCCCCGTAGGGGGCGGTCTGAAAAATGAGCAGTTCTTC. Protein sequence: CASSPVGGGLKNEQFF.

The chain links TRBV5-1 to TRBJ1-1; D possibly corresponds to TRBD1 (6 bases). V lost 0 bases to trimming and J lost 8 bases, with 14 bases between them. Per germline, CDR1 SGHRS and CDR2 YFSETQ. The CDR3 loop spans 14 amino acids. The CDR3 is CASSLETGRAEAFF. The CDR3 bases are TGCGCCAGCAGCTTGGAGACAGGCAGAGCGGAAGCTTTCTTT.

The rearrangement uses TRBV19 and TRBJ1-5, with D perhaps TRBD1 (6 bases). Per the germline V gene, CDR1 is LNHDA and CDR2 is SQIVND (reference sequence). The CDR3 covers 13 residues. V gave up 6 bases and J gave up 5 bases, with 11 bases separating them. The CDR3 DNA follows: TGTGCCAGTAGCAGGACAGCCGATCAGCCCCAGCATTTT. Amino acid sequence: CASSRTADQPQHF.